This record concerns one T cell receptor (beta chain) sequence. The data stem from a study of CD8 T cells in Susac syndrome. High-throughput TCR beta sequencing covered peripheral CD8+ and CD4+ T cells. TEMRA cells were FACS-enriched, while CD8+ and CD4+ T cells were negatively isolated. Random hexamers were used to reverse transcribe roughly 0.45 to 1 ug of RNA. The method of amplification for TCR beta CDR3 was immunoSEQ multiplex PCR, covering 54 Vbeta and 13 Jbeta. Via MiXCR, TCRdb re-called the immunoSEQ multiplex PCR reads, giving one row per CDR3 protein. The sample lists about 130,000 distinct CDR3 sequences; roughly 89% were seen once. CDR1 is LNHDA, CDR2 SQIVND, per germline (reference sequence). Deletions cut 7 bases from V and 3 bases from J, with 7 bases between. There are 12 residues in the CDR3.

The sequencing sample was made of CD8+ T cells from PBMCs. The clonotype originates from a human donor with multiple sclerosis. This rearrangement joins TRBV19 to TRBJ2-1; D gene ambiguous. For the CDR3, the DNA is TGTGCCAGTACGCCAGGCTACAATGAGCAGTTCTTC. It specifies CASTPGYNEQFF.